This is a list of T cell receptor beta chains from one sample in a study of T-cell memory formation after mild COVID-19. Each CDR3 protein gets one entry after TCRdb re-called the 5' RACE reads with MiXCR. There are over 150,000 distinct CDR3 sequences in the sample; roughly a fifth occur only once, and 23% lies in the top ten. The sequenced material came from PBMCs or a T cell subset sorted from them (not recorded which). These receptor sequences come from an adult woman who had mild COVID-19 (a few samples of this study predate the infection). Cell type and time point are not known. The CDR3 runs from the conserved cysteine through the conserved F or W. D genes are given only for firm matches. A row's size may be missing; if present it is once, few, many or a size class.

clone size,D gene,J gene,V gene,CDR3 protein,CDR3 DNA
.,.,TRBJ2-1,TRBV12-3/TRBV12-4,CASSLSRVPRDEQFF,TGTGCCAGCAGTCTGAGTCGCGTTCCCCGAGATGAGCAGTTCTTC
few,TRBD2,TRBJ2-4,TRBV25-1,CASRTSGGLKNIQYF,TGTGCCAGCAGAACTAGCGGGGGGCTTAAAAACATTCAGTACTTC
few,TRBD2,TRBJ2-7,TRBV7-2,CASSLGASGSYEQYF,TGTGCCAGCAGCTTAGGGGCTAGCGGGAGTTACGAGCAGTACTTC
few,.,TRBJ1-1,TRBV7-9,CASSLNGAGMNTEAFF,TGTGCCAGCAGCTTAAATGGGGCAGGGATGAACACTGAAGCTTTCTTT
few,.,TRBJ1-5,TRBV6-5,CASSYSEWGDQHF,TGTGCCAGCAGTTACTCGGAGTGGGGGGACCAGCATTTT
few,.,TRBJ1-6,TRBV6-5,CASSYQGSSPLHF,TGTGCCAGCAGTTACCAGGGGTCTTCACCCCTCCACTTT
.,TRBD1,TRBJ2-2,TRBV19,CASSLGQMAGELFF,TGTGCCAGTAGTTTGGGACAGATGGCCGGGGAGCTGTTTTTT
few,TRBD1,TRBJ2-3,TRBV7-2,CASSLRDRLSADTQYF,TGTGCCAGCAGCCTGAGGGACAGGTTGAGCGCAGATACGCAGTATTTT
.,.,TRBJ2-7,TRBV4-1,CASSHTRISYEQYF,TGCGCCAGCAGCCACACGAGGATCTCCTACGAGCAGTACTTC
.,.,TRBJ2-2,TRBV12-3/TRBV12-4,CASSSKWASENTGELFF,TGTGCCAGCAGTTCTAAGTGGGCTAGTGAAAACACCGGGGAGCTGTTTTTT
.,.,TRBJ2-1,TRBV25-1,CASSDGGYNEQFF,TGTGCCAGCAGTGACGGCGGGTACAATGAGCAGTTCTTC
few,.,TRBJ2-3,TRBV29-1,CSVLVIPDTQYF,TGCAGCGTTCTAGTGATCCCAGATACGCAGTATTTT
.,.,TRBJ1-5,TRBV9,CASSVGGARYHPQHF,TGTGCCAGCAGCGTAGGTGGGGCCCGCTATCATCCCCAGCATTTT
.,TRBD1,TRBJ2-7,TRBV6-5,CASRPGQGGSEQYF,TGTGCCAGCAGGCCGGGACAGGGCGGTTCCGAGCAGTACTTC
.,.,TRBJ2-2,TRBV6-5,CASGTATGELFF,TGTGCCAGCGGGACGGCTACCGGGGAGCTGTTTTTT
.,TRBD2,TRBJ2-1,TRBV5-1,CASSLVPAGVIDEQFF,TGCGCCAGCAGCTTGGTTCCCGCGGGGGTAATAGATGAGCAGTTCTTC
.,.,TRBJ2-2,TRBV19,CASSIRQGVTGELFF,TGTGCCAGTAGTATACGTCAGGGAGTCACCGGGGAGCTGTTTTTT
.,TRBD2,TRBJ2-7,TRBV9,CASSVSGLAGQEQYF,TGTGCCAGCAGCGTATCGGGACTAGCGGGACAGGAGCAGTACTTC
few,.,TRBJ2-6,TRBV7-9,CASSQTGGWPGANVLTF,TGTGCCAGCAGCCAGACAGGCGGCTGGCCTGGGGCCAACGTCCTGACTTTC
.,TRBD2,TRBJ2-3,TRBV30,CAWSWGGTSTDTQYF,TGTGCCTGGAGTTGGGGCGGGACTAGTACAGATACGCAGTATTTT
many,.,TRBJ2-7,TRBV9,CASSVGLHYEQYF,TGTGCCAGCAGCGTGGGACTTCACTACGAGCAGTACTTC
few,TRBD2,TRBJ2-1,TRBV7-9,CASSALAGGPNEQFF,TGTGCCAGCAGCGCTCTAGCGGGGGGGCCCAATGAGCAGTTCTTC
.,.,TRBJ2-7,TRBV12-3/TRBV12-4,CASSLTFDEQYF,TGTGCCAGCAGCCTAACCTTCGACGAGCAGTACTTC
.,.,TRBJ2-7,TRBV7-9,CASSEESYEQYF,TGTGCCAGCAGCGAGGAATCCTACGAGCAGTACTTC
.,.,TRBJ1-6,TRBV7-9,CASSLRDSPLHF,TGTGCCAGCAGCTTAAGGGATTCACCCCTCCACTTT
.,TRBD1,TRBJ2-6,TRBV5-1,CASSLEGQGRMSPGANVLTF,TGCGCCAGCAGCTTGGAAGGACAGGGTAGAATGAGTCCTGGGGCCAACGTCCTGACTTTC
few,TRBD2,TRBJ2-5,TRBV12-3/TRBV12-4,CASSRLAGETQYF,TGTGCCAGCAGCCGACTAGCGGGGGAGACCCAGTACTTC
.,TRBD1,TRBJ1-2,TRBV12-3/TRBV12-4,CASWDRERYTF,TGTGCCAGCTGGGACAGGGAACGGTACACCTTC
few,TRBD1,TRBJ1-1,TRBV7-9,CASSGQGPHLGEAFF,TGTGCCAGCAGCGGACAGGGCCCTCATTTAGGTGAAGCTTTCTTT
.,.,TRBJ2-7,TRBV14,CASSQDTTSSYEQYF,TGTGCCAGCAGCCAAGATACGACTAGCTCCTACGAGCAGTACTTC
few,TRBD2,TRBJ2-7,TRBV14,CASSQGDYNYEQYF,TGTGCCAGCAGCCAAGGGGACTACAACTACGAGCAGTACTTC
once,.,TRBJ1-2,TRBV11-2,CASSSDPIRDTINYGYTF,TGTGCCAGCAGCTCCGATCCAATCCGGGACACAATTAACTATGGCTACACCTTC
.,.,TRBJ2-2,TRBV2,CASSDLGTGELFF,TGTGCCAGCAGTGACCTTGGCACCGGGGAGCTGTTTTTT
.,TRBD2,TRBJ2-7,TRBV11-2,CASSDGTRGVRQYF,TGTGCCAGCAGCGACGGGACTAGAGGCGTGAGGCAGTACTTC
few,.,TRBJ1-5,TRBV6-2/TRBV6-3,CASSYWDSNQPQHF,TGTGCCAGCAGTTACTGGGATAGCAATCAGCCCCAGCATTTT
.,TRBD2,TRBJ2-5,TRBV12-3/TRBV12-4,CASSLGLARETQYF,TGTGCCAGCAGCTTGGGACTAGCCCGGGAGACCCAGTACTTC
few,.,TRBJ2-2,TRBV5-6,CASSLRIQGRDTGELFF,TGTGCCAGCAGCCTAAGAATCCAGGGGAGGGACACCGGGGAGCTGTTTTTT
.,.,TRBJ2-3,TRBV7-8,CASSLLQNTDTQYF,TGTGCCAGCAGCTTACTACAAAACACAGATACGCAGTATTTT
.,.,TRBJ2-5,TRBV5-1,CASSFRTRVETQYF,TGCGCCAGCAGCTTTCGGACACGGGTGGAGACCCAGTACTTC
few,TRBD2,TRBJ2-1,TRBV4-2,CASSQGVRTSGRNEQFF,TGTGCCAGCAGCCAGGGGGTGCGGACTAGCGGGAGAAATGAGCAGTTCTTC
.,TRBD1,TRBJ1-4,TRBV7-2,CASSPGQGGKLFF,TGTGCCAGCAGCCCAGGACAGGGGGGAAAACTGTTTTTT
few,TRBD1,TRBJ1-5,TRBV4-1,CASSSLTGTGDPPQHF,TGCGCCAGCAGCTCATTGACCGGGACAGGGGATCCGCCCCAGCATTTT
.,.,TRBJ1-1,TRBV11-2,CASRPGGAHEAFF,TGTGCCAGCCGCCCGGGGGGGGCACATGAAGCTTTCTTT
.,.,TRBJ2-5,TRBV9,CASSVGGAAQETQYF,TGTGCCAGCAGCGTAGGAGGGGCCGCCCAAGAGACCCAGTACTTC
.,TRBD1,TRBJ2-3,TRBV6-5,CASSYSTFPGQALSTDTQYF,TGTGCCAGCAGTTACTCCACGTTTCCGGGACAGGCACTTAGCACAGATACGCAGTATTTT
few,TRBD1,TRBJ2-3,TRBV7-9,CASSQSGQGARDTQYF,TGTGCCAGCAGCCAGAGTGGACAGGGGGCGAGAGATACGCAGTATTTT
few,.,TRBJ2-1,TRBV25-1,CASSEYNEQFF,TGTGCCAGCAGTGAGTACAATGAGCAGTTCTTC
.,TRBD2,TRBJ2-1,TRBV7-2,CASSSGLAGGLYNEQFF,TGTGCCAGCAGCTCAGGACTAGCGGGAGGACTCTACAATGAGCAGTTCTTC
.,TRBD2,TRBJ2-1,TRBV20-1,CSAESLADSYNEQFF,TGCAGTGCTGAAAGTCTAGCGGACTCCTACAATGAGCAGTTCTTC
.,.,TRBJ1-1,TRBV7-8,CASSLLYEVDTEAFF,TGTGCCAGCAGCTTATTGTACGAGGTAGACACTGAAGCTTTCTTT
few,.,TRBJ2-7,TRBV20-1,CSAGSVSYEQYF,TGCAGTGCTGGTAGCGTATCCTACGAGCAGTACTTC
.,.,TRBJ2-7,TRBV6-5,CASSYGLEVNEQYF,TGTGCCAGCAGTTACGGCCTAGAAGTGAACGAGCAGTACTTC
few,.,TRBJ1-1,TRBV7-8,CASSLAPAAEAFF,TGTGCCAGCAGCTTAGCACCGGCTGCTGAAGCTTTCTTT
few,TRBD2,TRBJ2-7,TRBV13,CASSISGTTYEQYF,TGTGCCAGCAGCATTAGCGGGACCACCTACGAGCAGTACTTC
.,.,TRBJ1-2,TRBV2,CASSETLGLGYGYTF,TGTGCCAGCAGTGAAACTCTGGGATTGGGCTATGGCTACACCTTC
.,.,TRBJ1-1,TRBV27,CASSLAGSGTEAFF,TGTGCCAGCAGTTTAGCGGGGAGCGGGACTGAAGCTTTCTTT
few,.,TRBJ1-2,TRBV27,CASSTYGQENYGYTF,TGTGCCAGCAGTACCTACGGGCAGGAGAACTATGGCTACACCTTC
.,.,TRBJ2-7,TRBV5-1,CASSQTGEQYF,TGCGCCAGCAGCCAGACAGGCGAGCAGTACTTC
.,TRBD1,TRBJ2-7,TRBV27,CASSSDRAEAYEQYF,TGTGCCAGCAGCTCCGACAGGGCGGAAGCCTACGAGCAGTACTTC